These T cell receptor beta chains were read from a single sample in a study of CD4+ T cells in melanoma. Profiled with immunoSEQ multiplex PCR; TCRdb holds only in-frame clones, not every one. The sample yields 110,000 to 150,000 clones, approximately 91% seen once. These receptors were obtained from a human donor with melanoma. The CDR3 runs from the conserved cysteine through the conserved F or W. The order of the fields is J gene, clone size, V gene, D gene, CDR3 length, CDR3 DNA, CDR3 protein. A D gene is named only where the DNA matches it firmly. Clone size is shown for a subset of rows, as once, few, many or a class of expanded clone.

j_call: TRBJ2-1; clone_size: NA; v_call: TRBV29-1; d_call: NA; cdr3_length: 17; cdr3_nt: TGCAGCGTCACGGAGGGACAAGGGGAAAAGGGGTACAATGAGCAGTTCTTC; cdr3_aa: CSVTEGQGEKGYNEQFF
j_call: TRBJ2-1; clone_size: few; v_call: TRBV6-1; d_call: TRBD1; cdr3_length: 13; cdr3_nt: TGTGCCAGCAGTGGGGACAGGGGTTATGAGCAGTTCTTC; cdr3_aa: CASSGDRGYEQFF
j_call: TRBJ1-5; clone_size: NA; v_call: TRBV25-1; d_call: NA; cdr3_length: 14; cdr3_nt: TGTGCCAGCAGTGATATCCGGACAGATCAGCCCCAGCATTTT; cdr3_aa: CASSDIRTDQPQHF
j_call: TRBJ2-7; clone_size: NA; v_call: TRBV6-6; d_call: NA; cdr3_length: 14; cdr3_nt: TGTGCCAGCAGTCTTGAGCTGAGCTCCTACGAGCAGTACTTC; cdr3_aa: CASSLELSSYEQYF
j_call: TRBJ1-1; clone_size: NA; v_call: TRBV9; d_call: TRBD1; cdr3_length: 15; cdr3_nt: TGTGCCAGCAGTGAAACAGGGGGCTCGAACACTGAAGCTTTCTTT; cdr3_aa: CASSETGGSNTEAFF
j_call: TRBJ2-7; clone_size: NA; v_call: TRBV19; d_call: NA; cdr3_length: 13; cdr3_nt: TGTGCCAGTAGTAATGTGGGAGGCTACGAGCAGTACTTC; cdr3_aa: CASSNVGGYEQYF
j_call: TRBJ2-7; clone_size: NA; v_call: TRBV5-1; d_call: TRBD1; cdr3_length: 15; cdr3_nt: TGCGCCAGCAGCTTGTCGGGACAGGGTGCCTACGAGCAGTACTTC; cdr3_aa: CASSLSGQGAYEQYF
j_call: TRBJ2-6; clone_size: NA; v_call: TRBV18; d_call: NA; cdr3_length: 14; cdr3_nt: TGTGCCAGCTCGCCACTCTCTGGGGCCAACGTCCTGACTTTC; cdr3_aa: CASSPLSGANVLTF
j_call: TRBJ2-3; clone_size: NA; v_call: TRBV9; d_call: NA; cdr3_length: 16; cdr3_nt: TGTGCCAGCAGCGTAGGGGACGAGATCAGCACAGATACGCAGTATTTT; cdr3_aa: CASSVGDEISTDTQYF
j_call: TRBJ1-1; clone_size: NA; v_call: TRBV5-1; d_call: NA; cdr3_length: 15; cdr3_nt: TGCGCCAGCAGCGGGGGACGGGTACTGAACACTGAAGCTTTCTTT; cdr3_aa: CASSGGRVLNTEAFF
j_call: TRBJ2-5; clone_size: NA; v_call: TRBV30; d_call: NA; cdr3_length: 10; cdr3_nt: TGTGCCTGGGGGCGGGAGACCCAGTACTTC; cdr3_aa: CAWGRETQYF
j_call: TRBJ1-5; clone_size: few; v_call: TRBV6-1; d_call: NA; cdr3_length: 15; cdr3_nt: TGTGCCAGCAGTGAAGGGCCGAGGGGAGGACAGCCCCAGCATTTT; cdr3_aa: CASSEGPRGGQPQHF
j_call: TRBJ2-7; clone_size: NA; v_call: TRBV5-1; d_call: TRBD1; cdr3_length: 13; cdr3_nt: TGCGCCAGCAGCCAAGGACAGGAGTACGAGCAGTACTTC; cdr3_aa: CASSQGQEYEQYF
j_call: TRBJ1-4; clone_size: NA; v_call: TRBV6-6; d_call: NA; cdr3_length: 13; cdr3_nt: TGTGCCAGCAGCCCCAACAGTCCTGAAAAACTGTTTTTT; cdr3_aa: CASSPNSPEKLFF
j_call: TRBJ2-5; clone_size: NA; v_call: TRBV5-1; d_call: TRBD1; cdr3_length: 15; cdr3_nt: TGCGCCAGCAGGGAGAGGACAGGGGGCGCGGAGACCCAGTACTTC; cdr3_aa: CASRERTGGAETQYF
j_call: TRBJ2-7; clone_size: few; v_call: TRBV5-1; d_call: TRBD1; cdr3_length: 17; cdr3_nt: TGCGCCAGCAGCTTGGGGACCGGGACAGGCAAACTCTACGAGCAGTACTTC; cdr3_aa: CASSLGTGTGKLYEQYF
j_call: TRBJ2-7; clone_size: NA; v_call: TRBV6-6; d_call: TRBD1; cdr3_length: 14; cdr3_nt: TGTGCCAGCAGCCTCTCCCAGGGGGCCTACGAGCAGTACTTC; cdr3_aa: CASSLSQGAYEQYF
j_call: TRBJ1-1; clone_size: few; v_call: TRBV29-1; d_call: TRBD1; cdr3_length: 14; cdr3_nt: TGCAGCGTTGGGGACAGGCAGCTGAACACTGAAGCTTTCTTT; cdr3_aa: CSVGDRQLNTEAFF
j_call: TRBJ1-2; clone_size: once; v_call: TRBV5-5; d_call: TRBD1; cdr3_length: 15; cdr3_nt: TGTGCCAGCAGCTCCGGACAGGGAATGAACTATGGCTACACCTTC; cdr3_aa: CASSSGQGMNYGYTF
j_call: TRBJ1-2; clone_size: NA; v_call: TRBV10-2; d_call: TRBD1; cdr3_length: 15; cdr3_nt: TGCGCCAGCAGTGAGTCGAAGGGGGCCGTCCATGGCTACACCTTC; cdr3_aa: CASSESKGAVHGYTF
j_call: TRBJ2-3; clone_size: NA; v_call: TRBV7-9; d_call: TRBD2; cdr3_length: 17; cdr3_nt: TGTGCCAGCAGCTTAAGCTGGGGACTAACTAGCACAGATACGCAGTATTTT; cdr3_aa: CASSLSWGLTSTDTQYF
j_call: TRBJ2-7; clone_size: NA; v_call: TRBV2; d_call: NA; cdr3_length: 14; cdr3_nt: TGTGCCAGCAGAGCAGGATCGGGTTATGACGAGCAGTACTTC; cdr3_aa: CASRAGSGYDEQYF
j_call: TRBJ1-2; clone_size: NA; v_call: TRBV19; d_call: NA; cdr3_length: 13; cdr3_nt: TGTGCCAGTAGTGGACAGTCTAACTATGGCTACACCTTC; cdr3_aa: CASSGQSNYGYTF
j_call: TRBJ2-7; clone_size: NA; v_call: TRBV5-6; d_call: TRBD2; cdr3_length: 18; cdr3_nt: TGTGCCAGCAGCTCGAGGTGGACTAGCGGGGGCCTTACCTACGAGCAGTACTTC; cdr3_aa: CASSSRWTSGGLTYEQYF